The clone carrying this T cell receptor beta chain has ten or more counts. What it binds is not known. TCRdb called the 5' RACE reads again in MiXCR, with one record for every CDR3 protein. The sample lists a few hundred thousand distinct CDR3 sequences, over 8.5% occurring once. This sample stems from a study of CD8 T cells in ankylosing spondylitis. Regarding the study as a whole: Clones tied to disease were said to be significantly enriched in matched ankylosing spondylitis synovial fluid. Disease-associated clones were CD8+ and fairly uncommon in peripheral blood. Made up of eight highly homologous variants, a TCR beta motif appeared characteristic of ankylosing spondylitis blood.

V lost 3 bases, J lost 1 base, and 6 bases lay in between. This CDR3 is 14 amino acids long. CDR1 is SGHAT and CDR2 is FQNNGV in the germline V gene. This TCR came from a male donor with ankylosing spondylitis or in good health (not recorded which). Sequenced sample: blood, either unsorted or a sorted T cell fraction (not recorded which). The rearrangement links TRBV11-2 to TRBJ2-2, with D unresolved. The DNA for the CDR3 is TGTGCCAGCAGCTTCCAGCGGAACACCGGGGAGCTGTTTTTT. This codes for CASSFQRNTGELFF.